This TCR beta chain was retrieved from a study of PD-1 blockade in classical Hodgkin lymphoma. Broader study findings: Whereas CD4+ TCR diversity had risen significantly by C4D1, CD8+ TCR diversity had not. Patients newly diagnosed and complete responders had comparable baseline diversity.

With no exception, relapse followed autologous stem cell transplantation in all patients, and brentuximab vedotin exposure varied. Best responses fell into complete response, partial response or progressive disease. For this clone: Its specificity is unknown.

This CDR3 contains 17 residues. V gave up 0 bases and J gave up 4 bases; unmatched junction bases: 6. Germline CDR1 and CDR2: SGHRS and YFSETQ. Produced via immunoSEQ multiplex PCR; TCRdb's table is partial and in-frame only. This sample has tens of thousands of clones, with approximately 94% found just once. This receptor was obtained from a human donor with classical Hodgkin lymphoma. This sample comprised peripheral blood mononuclear cells (PBMCs), obtained at baseline. The V call is TRBV5-1, the J call TRBJ2-6, with 8 bases matching TRBD1. The chain's CDR3 is CASSLEDRGIGANVLTF. CDR3 nucleotides: TGCGCCAGCAGCTTGGAAGACAGGGGAATCGGGGCCAACGTCCTGACTTTC.